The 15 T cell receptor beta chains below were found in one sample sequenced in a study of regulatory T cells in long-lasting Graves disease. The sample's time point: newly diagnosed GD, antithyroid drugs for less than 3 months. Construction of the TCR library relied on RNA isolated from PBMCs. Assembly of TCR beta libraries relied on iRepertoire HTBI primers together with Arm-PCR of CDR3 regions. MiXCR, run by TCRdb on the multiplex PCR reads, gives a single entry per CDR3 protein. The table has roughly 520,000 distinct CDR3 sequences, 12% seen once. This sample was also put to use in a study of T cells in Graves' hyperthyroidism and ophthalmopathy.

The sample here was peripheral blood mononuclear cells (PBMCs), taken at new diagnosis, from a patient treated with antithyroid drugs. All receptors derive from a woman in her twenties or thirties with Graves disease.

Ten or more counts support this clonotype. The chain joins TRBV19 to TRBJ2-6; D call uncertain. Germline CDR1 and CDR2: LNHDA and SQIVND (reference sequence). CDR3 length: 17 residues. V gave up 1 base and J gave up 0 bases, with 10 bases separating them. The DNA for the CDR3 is TGTGCCAGTAGTATAGCCCTCGACTTCTCTGGGGCCAACGTCCTGACTTTC. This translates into CASSIALDFSGANVLTF.

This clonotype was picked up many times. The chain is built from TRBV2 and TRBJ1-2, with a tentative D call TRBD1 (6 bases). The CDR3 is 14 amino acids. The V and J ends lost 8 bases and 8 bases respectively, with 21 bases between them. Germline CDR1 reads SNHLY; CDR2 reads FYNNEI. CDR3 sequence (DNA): TGTGCCAGCGAAGTAACAGGGCTGGCCCTCGGCTACACCTTC. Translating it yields CASEVTGLALGYTF.

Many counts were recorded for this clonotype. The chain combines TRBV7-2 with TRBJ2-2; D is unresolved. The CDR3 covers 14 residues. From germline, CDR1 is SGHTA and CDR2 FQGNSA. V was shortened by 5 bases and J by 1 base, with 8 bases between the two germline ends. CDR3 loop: CASSPSLNTGELFF. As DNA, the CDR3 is TGTGCCAGCAGCCCAAGTCTGAACACCGGGGAGCTGTTTTTT.

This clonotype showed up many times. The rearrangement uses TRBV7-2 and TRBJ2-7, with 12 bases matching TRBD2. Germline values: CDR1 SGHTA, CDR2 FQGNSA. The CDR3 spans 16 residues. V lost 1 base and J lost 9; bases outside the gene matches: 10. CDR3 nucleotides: TGTGCCAGCAGCTTAGGTTCCCTAGCGGGAGGGCCTGTGCAGTACTTC. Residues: CASSLGSLAGGPVQYF.

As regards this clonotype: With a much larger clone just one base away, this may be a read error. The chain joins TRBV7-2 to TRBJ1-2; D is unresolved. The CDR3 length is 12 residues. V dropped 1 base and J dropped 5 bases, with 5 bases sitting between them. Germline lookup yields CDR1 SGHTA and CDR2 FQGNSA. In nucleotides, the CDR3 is TGTGCCAGCAGCTTAGGGGAGTATGGCTACACCTTC. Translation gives CASSLGEYGYTF.

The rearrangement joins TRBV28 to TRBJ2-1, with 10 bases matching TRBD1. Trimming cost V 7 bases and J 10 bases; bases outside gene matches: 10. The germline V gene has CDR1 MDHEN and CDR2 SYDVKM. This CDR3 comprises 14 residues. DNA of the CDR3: TGTGCCAGCACCCGGGACAGGGGTCGGGACGAGCAGTTCTTC. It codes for CASTRDRGRDEQFF. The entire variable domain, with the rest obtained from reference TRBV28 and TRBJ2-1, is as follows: DVKVTQSSRYLVKRTGEKVFLECVQDMDHENMFWYRQDPGLGLRLIYFSYDVKMKEKGDIPEGYSVSREKKERFSLILESASTNQTSMYLCASTRDRGRDEQFFGPGTRLTVL.

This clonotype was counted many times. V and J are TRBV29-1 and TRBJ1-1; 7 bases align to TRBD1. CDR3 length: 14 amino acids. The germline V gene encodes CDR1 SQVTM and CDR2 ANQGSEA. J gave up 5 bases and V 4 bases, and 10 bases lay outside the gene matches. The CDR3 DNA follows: TGCAGCGTTGGGAAAGTGACAGGGACTACTGAAGCTTTCTTT. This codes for CSVGKVTGTTEAFF.

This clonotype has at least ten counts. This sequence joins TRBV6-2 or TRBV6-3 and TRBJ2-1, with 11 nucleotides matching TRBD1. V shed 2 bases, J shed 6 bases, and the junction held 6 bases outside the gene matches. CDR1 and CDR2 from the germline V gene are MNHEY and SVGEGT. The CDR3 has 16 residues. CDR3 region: CASSYPGGTGGNEQFF. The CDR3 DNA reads TGTGCCAGCAGTTACCCAGGTGGGACAGGGGGCAATGAGCAGTTCTTC.

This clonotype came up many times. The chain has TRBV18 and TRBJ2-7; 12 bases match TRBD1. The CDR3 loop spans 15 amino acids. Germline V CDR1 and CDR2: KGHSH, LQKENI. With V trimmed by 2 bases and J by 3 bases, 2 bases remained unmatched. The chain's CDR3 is CASSPGTGGFYEQYF. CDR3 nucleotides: TGTGCCAGCTCACCAGGGACAGGGGGCTTCTACGAGCAGTACTTC.

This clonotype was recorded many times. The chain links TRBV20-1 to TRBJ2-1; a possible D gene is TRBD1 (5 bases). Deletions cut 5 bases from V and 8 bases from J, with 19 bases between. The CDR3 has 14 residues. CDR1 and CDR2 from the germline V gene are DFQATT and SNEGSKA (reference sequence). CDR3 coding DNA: TGCAGTGCTCTCAGGGCAGGGAACAGCGATGAGCAGTTCTTC. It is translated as CSALRAGNSDEQFF.

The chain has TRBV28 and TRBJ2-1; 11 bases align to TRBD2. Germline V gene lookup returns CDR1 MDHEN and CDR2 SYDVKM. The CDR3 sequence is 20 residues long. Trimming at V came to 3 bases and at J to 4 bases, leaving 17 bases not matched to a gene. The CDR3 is CASSFREGRVAGGRYNEQFF. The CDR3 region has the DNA TGTGCCAGCAGTTTCCGGGAAGGGCGAGTAGCGGGAGGGCGATACAATGAGCAGTTCTTC.

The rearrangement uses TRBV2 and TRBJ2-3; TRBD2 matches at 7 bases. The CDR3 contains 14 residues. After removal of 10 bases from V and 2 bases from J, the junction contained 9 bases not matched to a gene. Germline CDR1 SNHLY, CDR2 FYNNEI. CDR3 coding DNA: TGTGCCAACTCACGGGACTATAACACAGATACGCAGTATTTT. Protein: CANSRDYNTDTQYF.

The CDR3 region has the DNA TGTGCCAGCAGCTTTTCGAGAGGTAGTGCGACCCAGTACTTC. It yields the protein CASSFSRGSATQYF. The chain links TRBV11-1 to TRBJ2-1; D is unclear. The better agreement between TRBJ2-5 and the DNA end casts doubt on the J call. Germline V lookup: CDR1 SGHAT, CDR2 FQDESV (reference sequence). The CDR3 covers 14 residues.

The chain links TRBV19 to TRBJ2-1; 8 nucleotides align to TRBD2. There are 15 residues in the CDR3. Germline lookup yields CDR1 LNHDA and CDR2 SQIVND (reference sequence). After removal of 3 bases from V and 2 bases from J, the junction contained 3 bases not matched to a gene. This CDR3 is CASSIGRAPYNEQFF. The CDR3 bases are TGTGCCAGTAGTATCGGGAGGGCCCCCTACAATGAGCAGTTCTTC.

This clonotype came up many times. The CDR3: CASSLGQNYQPQHF. In nucleotides, the CDR3 is TGTGCCAGCAGCCTGGGACAGAACTATCAGCCCCAGCATTTT. The chain is built from TRBV7-8 and TRBJ1-5; 7 bases map to TRBD1. This CDR3 is 14 amino acids long. V trimming: 5 bases; J trimming: 5 bases; junction bases outside the gene matches: 6. Germline assignment: CDR1 SGHVS and CDR2 FQNEAQ.